The present T cell receptor (beta chain) was sequenced within a study of siplizumab effects on memory and regulatory T cells (dated by TCRdb to about 2019). Concerning the study at large: The effect of the anti-CD2 antibody siplizumab on alloreactive T-cell subsets was examined in allogeneic mixed lymphocyte reactions constructed from human PBMCs. On the study overall, not on this receptor specifically: Unstimulated naive T cells appeared to be more diverse than memory T cells, and naive cells seemed to make a substantial contribution to the alloresponse. Of the alloreactive CD4+ clones that could be mapped, the Treg-derived share averaged approximately 67% with siplizumab compared with roughly 25% in control reactions. About 75-96% of proliferating CD4+ or CD8+ clones could not be given a naive or memory phenotype. Sequences below about 10^-5 frequency were poorly captured, so only a minor fraction of alloreactive clones could be mapped to unstimulated subsets. The cumulative frequency of alloreactive sequences that could be traced back to unstimulated CD4+ memory T cells was significantly reduced by siplizumab. Whether proliferating Tregs from siplizumab cultures actually had suppressive function was not functionally confirmed.

The CDR3 spans 14 residues, from the cysteine through the phenylalanine. The entry retains the CDR3 DNA only, 42 bases that are in frame from base 1. The germline V gene (reference sequence) provides CDR1 SEHNR and CDR2 FQNEAQ. A distance of 14 bases separates the germline ends of V and J, which lose 2 bases and 6 bases respectively. Libraries were made using the immunoSEQ multiplex PCR assay. Roughly 10^5 TCR templates per sample were assayed on the deep sequencing platform. Genomic DNA extracted from sorted T cells was used for TCRbeta CDR3 sequencing. The published analysis was carried out like this. Clonal analysis of TCRbeta CDR3 data was done in the R programming language. Comparing unstimulated samples against CFSE-low samples taken after the reaction was how alloreactive CD4+ and CD8+ clones were defined. By matching sequences to the repertoires of sorted unstimulated Treg and non-Treg cells, each alloreactive CD4+ clone was assigned a regulatory or non-regulatory origin. TCRdb provides this immuneACCESS table in a form limited to in-frame rearrangements. Some clones are lacking; in checked studies, under half of them reflect an unresolved V gene, and why the rest are absent is not known. The V and J calls and clone size were taken over from that table, and D and trimming were inferred from the DNA. Within this sample are roughly 9,000 clones, with roughly 69% of them counted one time only. Jointly, the top ten make up under 70% of the sample.

Additional sequencing covered unstimulated subsets from a few donor pairs, namely CD8+ effector memory, CD4+ naive, CD8+ TEMRA, CD4+ memory and CD8+ naive. Sorted unstimulated T cells, along with proliferating T cells recovered from mixed lymphocyte reactions, underwent TCRbeta CDR3 sequencing. Fresh whole blood from more than 8 HLA-typed healthy donors was used as the source from which PBMCs were isolated. With respect to this clone: Its antigen is still unknown. Per-nucleotide qualities are absent, and no much larger clonotype sits a single base away.

The rearrangement combines TRBV7-9 with TRBJ2-7; the D gene is possibly TRBD1 or TRBD2, each agreeing over 6 bases. Sequencing was performed on effector memory CD8+ T cells sorted from blood. The cell subset or site label, as the study defines it: unstimulated CD8+ effector memory T cells. This TCR derives from a human donor in good health. This receptor carries the CDR3 CASSLLGGRGEQYF. The base sequence is TGTGCCAGCAGCTTACTGGGGGGCCGCGGCGAGCAGTACTTC.